This T cell receptor beta chain is from a study of radiotherapy plus CTLA-4 blockade in lung cancer. Study-wide background: Disease control was seen in approximately 29% of patients, objective responses in around 17%.

CDR3 length: 16 residues. Per the germline V gene, CDR1 is SGHTA and CDR2 is FQGNSA. V trimming: 0 bases; J trimming: 3 bases; junction bases outside the gene matches: 8. Sequenced by immunoSEQ multiplex PCR; TCRdb stores in-frame clones only, minus some. Among approximately 35,000 clones listed, around 85% were seen once. Study observations and caveats: TCR clones of tumor origin grew in blood after radiotherapy plus ipilimumab. It was early blood T cell clone dynamics, with interferon-beta, that reportedly best predicted response.

Those with chemo-refractory metastatic non-small-cell lung cancer were treated with focal radiation combined with CTLA-4 blockade using ipilimumab. Details on this clone: Its specificity is not known.

This rearrangement joins TRBV7-2 to TRBJ2-7, with 7 bases that match TRBD1. The receptor comes from a human donor with non-small cell lung cancer who had stable disease on radiotherapy plus ipilimumab. The specimen comprised peripheral blood, sampled from a patient treated with radiotherapy plus ipilimumab. CDR3 in DNA: TGTGCCAGCAGCTTAGCGCTGGGTTCAGGGGGCTACGAGCAGTACTTC. Its translation: CASSLALGSGGYEQYF.